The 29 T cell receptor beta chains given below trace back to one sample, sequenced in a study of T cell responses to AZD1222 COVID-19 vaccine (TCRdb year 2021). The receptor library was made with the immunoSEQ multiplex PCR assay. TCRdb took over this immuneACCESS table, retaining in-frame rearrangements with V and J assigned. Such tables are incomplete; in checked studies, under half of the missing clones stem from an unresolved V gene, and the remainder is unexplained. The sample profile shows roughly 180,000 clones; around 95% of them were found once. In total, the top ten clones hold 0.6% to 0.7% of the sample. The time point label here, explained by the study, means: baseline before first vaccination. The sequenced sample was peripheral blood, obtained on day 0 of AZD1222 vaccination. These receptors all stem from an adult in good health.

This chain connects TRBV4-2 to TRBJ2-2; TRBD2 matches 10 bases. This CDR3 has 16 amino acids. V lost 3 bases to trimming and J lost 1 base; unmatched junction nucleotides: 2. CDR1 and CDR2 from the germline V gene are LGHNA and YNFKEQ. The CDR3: CASSQRTSGNTGELFF. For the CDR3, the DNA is TGTGCCAGCAGCCAGAGGACTAGCGGGAACACCGGGGAGCTGTTTTTT.

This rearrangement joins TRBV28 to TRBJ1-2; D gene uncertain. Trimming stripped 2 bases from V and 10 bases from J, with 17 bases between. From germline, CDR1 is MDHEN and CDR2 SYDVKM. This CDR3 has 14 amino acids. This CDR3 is CASSLLKGSGFYTF. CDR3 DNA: TGTGCCAGCAGTTTACTTAAGGGTTCGGGTTTCTACACCTTC.

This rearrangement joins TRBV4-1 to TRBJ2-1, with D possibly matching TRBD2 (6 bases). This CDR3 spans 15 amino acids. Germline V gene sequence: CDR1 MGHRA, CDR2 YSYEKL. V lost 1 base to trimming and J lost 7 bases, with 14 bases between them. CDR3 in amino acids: CASSQVGLASNEQFF. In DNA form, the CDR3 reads TGCGCCAGCAGCCAAGTGGGGCTAGCGAGTAATGAGCAGTTCTTC.

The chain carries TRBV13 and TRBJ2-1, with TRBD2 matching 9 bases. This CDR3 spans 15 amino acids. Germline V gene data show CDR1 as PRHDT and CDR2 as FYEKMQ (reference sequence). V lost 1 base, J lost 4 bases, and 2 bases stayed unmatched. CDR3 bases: TGTGCCAGCAGCTTAGAGCGGGGGGCGTACAATGAGCAGTTCTTC. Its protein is CASSLERGAYNEQFF.

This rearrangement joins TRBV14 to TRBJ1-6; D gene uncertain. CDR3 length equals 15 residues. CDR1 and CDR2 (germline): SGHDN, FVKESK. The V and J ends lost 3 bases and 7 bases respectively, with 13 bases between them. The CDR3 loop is CASSHEFGRNSPLHF. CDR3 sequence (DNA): TGTGCCAGCAGCCATGAGTTCGGGAGGAATTCACCCCTCCACTTT.

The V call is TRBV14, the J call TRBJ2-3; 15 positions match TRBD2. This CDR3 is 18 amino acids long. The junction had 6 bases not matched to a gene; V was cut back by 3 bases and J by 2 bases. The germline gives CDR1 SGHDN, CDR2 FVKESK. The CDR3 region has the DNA TGTGCCAGCAGCCAGTTGGGACTAGCGGGGGGCTCCACAGATACGCAGTATTTT. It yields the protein CASSQLGLAGGSTDTQYF.

CDR3 bases: TGTGCCAGCACCCGGACGGGACGCACCGGGGAGCTGTTTTTT. Protein sequence: CASTRTGRTGELFF. The chain uses TRBV5-4 and TRBJ2-2; tentatively, D is TRBD1 or TRBD2 (5 bases each). CDR1 SGHNT and CDR2 YYREEE come from the germline V gene (reference sequence). This CDR3 contains 14 residues. Trimming shortened V by 6 bases and J by 4 bases, and 13 bases separated the two germline ends.

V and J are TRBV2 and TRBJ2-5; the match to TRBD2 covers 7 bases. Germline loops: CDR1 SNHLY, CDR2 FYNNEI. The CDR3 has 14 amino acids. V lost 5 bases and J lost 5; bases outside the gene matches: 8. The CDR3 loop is CASSYLTSMETQYF. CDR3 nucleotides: TGTGCCAGCAGTTACCTGACTAGCATGGAGACCCAGTACTTC.

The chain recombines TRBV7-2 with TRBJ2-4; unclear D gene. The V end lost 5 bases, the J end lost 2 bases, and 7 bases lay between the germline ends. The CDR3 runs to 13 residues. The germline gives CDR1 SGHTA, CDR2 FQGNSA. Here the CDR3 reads CASSLGTKNIQYF. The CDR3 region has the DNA TGTGCCAGCAGCCTAGGGACCAAAAACATTCAGTACTTC.

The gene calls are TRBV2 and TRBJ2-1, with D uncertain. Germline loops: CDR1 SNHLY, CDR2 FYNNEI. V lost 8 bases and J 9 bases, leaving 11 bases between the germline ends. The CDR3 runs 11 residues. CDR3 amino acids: CASFFPGEQFF. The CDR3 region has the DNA TGTGCCAGCTTCTTCCCGGGTGAGCAGTTCTTC.

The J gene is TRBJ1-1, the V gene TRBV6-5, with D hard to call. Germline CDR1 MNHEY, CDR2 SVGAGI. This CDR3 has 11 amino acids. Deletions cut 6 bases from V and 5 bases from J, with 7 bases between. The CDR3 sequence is CASSLGTEAFF. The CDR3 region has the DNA TGTGCCAGCAGCCTGGGAACTGAAGCTTTCTTT.

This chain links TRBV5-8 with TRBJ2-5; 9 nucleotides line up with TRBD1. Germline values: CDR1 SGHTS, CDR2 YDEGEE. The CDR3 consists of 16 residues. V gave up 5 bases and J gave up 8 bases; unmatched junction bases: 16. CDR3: CASSTGTGLMLGTQYF. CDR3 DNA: TGTGCCAGCAGTACCGGGACAGGGCTGATGTTAGGAACCCAGTACTTC.

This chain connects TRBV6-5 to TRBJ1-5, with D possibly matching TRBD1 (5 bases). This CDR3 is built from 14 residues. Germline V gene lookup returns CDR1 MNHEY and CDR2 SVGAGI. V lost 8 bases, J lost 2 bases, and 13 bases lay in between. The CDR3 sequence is CASRGGVGNQPQHF. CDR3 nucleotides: TGTGCCAGCCGGGGAGGGGTGGGCAATCAGCCCCAGCATTTT.

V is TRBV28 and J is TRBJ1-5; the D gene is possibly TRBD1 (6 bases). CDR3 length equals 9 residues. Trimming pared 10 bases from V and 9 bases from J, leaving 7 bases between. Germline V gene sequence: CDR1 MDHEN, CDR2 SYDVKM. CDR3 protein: CATGAPQHF. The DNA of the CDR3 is TGTGCCACAGGGGCGCCCCAGCATTTT. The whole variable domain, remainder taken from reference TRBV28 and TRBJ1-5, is DVKVTQSSRYLVKRTGEKVFLECVQDMDHENMFWYRQDPGLGLRLIYFSYDVKMKEKGDIPEGYSVSREKKERFSLILESASTNQTSMYLCATGAPQHFGDGTRLSIL.

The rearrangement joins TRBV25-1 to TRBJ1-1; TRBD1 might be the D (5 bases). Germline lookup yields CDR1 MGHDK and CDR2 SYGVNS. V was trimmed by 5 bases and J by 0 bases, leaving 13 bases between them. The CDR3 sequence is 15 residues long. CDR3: CASSSAGLLNTEAFF. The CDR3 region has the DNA TGTGCCAGCAGTTCGGCAGGGCTGTTGAACACTGAAGCTTTCTTT.

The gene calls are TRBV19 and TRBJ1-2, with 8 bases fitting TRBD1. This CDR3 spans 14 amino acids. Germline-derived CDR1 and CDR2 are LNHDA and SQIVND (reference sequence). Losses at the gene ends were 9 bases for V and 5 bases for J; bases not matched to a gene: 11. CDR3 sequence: CASVSGGAGYGYTF. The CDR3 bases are TGTGCCAGCGTCTCAGGGGGCGCAGGTTATGGCTACACCTTC.

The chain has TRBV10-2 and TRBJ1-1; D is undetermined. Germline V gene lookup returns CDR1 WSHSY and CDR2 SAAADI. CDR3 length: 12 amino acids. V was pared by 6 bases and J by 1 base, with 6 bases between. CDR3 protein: CASRNPNTEAFF. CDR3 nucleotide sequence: TGCGCCAGCAGGAATCCGAACACTGAAGCTTTCTTT.

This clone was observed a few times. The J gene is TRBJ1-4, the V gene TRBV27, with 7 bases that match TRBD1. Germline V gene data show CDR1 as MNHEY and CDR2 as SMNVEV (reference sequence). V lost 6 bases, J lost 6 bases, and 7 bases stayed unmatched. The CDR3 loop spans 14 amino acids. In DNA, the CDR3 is TGTGCCAGCAGAGTGACAGGGACAGATGAAAAACTGTTTTTT. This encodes CASRVTGTDEKLFF. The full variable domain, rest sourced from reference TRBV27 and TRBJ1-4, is EAQVTQNPRYLITVTGKKLTVTCSQNMNHEYMSWYRQDPGLGLRQIYYSMNVEVTDKGDVPEGYKVSRKEKRNFPLILESPSPNQTSLYFCASRVTGTDEKLFFGSGTQLSVL.

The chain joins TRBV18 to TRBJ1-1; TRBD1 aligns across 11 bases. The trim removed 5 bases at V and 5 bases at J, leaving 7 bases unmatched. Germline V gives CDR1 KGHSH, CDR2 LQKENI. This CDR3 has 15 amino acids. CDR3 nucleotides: TGTGCCAGCTCAAGGGGGACAGGGGGTTTGACTGAAGCTTTCTTT. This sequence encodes CASSRGTGGLTEAFF.

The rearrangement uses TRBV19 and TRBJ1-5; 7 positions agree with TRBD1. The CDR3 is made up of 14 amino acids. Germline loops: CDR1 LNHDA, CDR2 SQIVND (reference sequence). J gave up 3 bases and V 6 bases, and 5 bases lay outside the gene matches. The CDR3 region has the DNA TGTGCCAGTAGCTTGACAGGGAACAATCAGCCCCAGCATTTT. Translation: CASSLTGNNQPQHF.

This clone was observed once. This CDR3 reads CASSLGPPETQYF. In DNA, the CDR3 is TGTGCCAGCAGCTTGGGCCCACCGGAGACCCAGTACTTC. The chain is built from TRBV7-7 and TRBJ2-5; D call uncertain. Per the germline V gene, CDR1 is SSHAT and CDR2 is FNYEAQ (reference sequence). V was pared by 3 bases and J by 5 bases, with 10 bases between. This CDR3 has 13 residues.

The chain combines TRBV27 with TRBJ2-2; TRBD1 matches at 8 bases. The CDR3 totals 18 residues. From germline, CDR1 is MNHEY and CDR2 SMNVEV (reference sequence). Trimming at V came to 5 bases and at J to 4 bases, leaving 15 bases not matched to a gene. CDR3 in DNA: TGTGCCAGCAGTCCATTAGGGACAGGTAGTCTGAGCACCGGGGAGCTGTTTTTT. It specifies CASSPLGTGSLSTGELFF.

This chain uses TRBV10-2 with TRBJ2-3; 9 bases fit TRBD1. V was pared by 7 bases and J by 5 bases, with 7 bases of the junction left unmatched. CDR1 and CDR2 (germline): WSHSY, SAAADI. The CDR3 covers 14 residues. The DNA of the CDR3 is TGCGCCAGCAAACAGGGGGCCATTGGAGATACGCAGTATTTT. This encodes CASKQGAIGDTQYF.

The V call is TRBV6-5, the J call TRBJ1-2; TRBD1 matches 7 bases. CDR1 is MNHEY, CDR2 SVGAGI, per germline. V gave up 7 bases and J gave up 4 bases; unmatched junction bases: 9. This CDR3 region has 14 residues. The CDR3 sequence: CASNSGQEIYGYTF. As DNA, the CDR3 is TGTGCCAGCAATTCCGGACAGGAGATCTATGGCTACACCTTC.

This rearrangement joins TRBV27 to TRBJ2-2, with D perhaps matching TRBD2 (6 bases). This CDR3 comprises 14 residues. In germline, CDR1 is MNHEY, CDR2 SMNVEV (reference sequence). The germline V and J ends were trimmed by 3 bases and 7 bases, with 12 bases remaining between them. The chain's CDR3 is CASSFYRESGELFF. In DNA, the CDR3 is TGTGCCAGCAGTTTTTATCGGGAGAGCGGGGAGCTGTTTTTT.

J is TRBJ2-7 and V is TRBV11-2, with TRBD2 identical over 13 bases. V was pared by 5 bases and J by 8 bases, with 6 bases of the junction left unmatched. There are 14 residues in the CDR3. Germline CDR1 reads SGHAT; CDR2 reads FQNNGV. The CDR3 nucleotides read TGTGCCAGCAGCCCGGGGACTAGCGGGACGAAGCAGTACTTC. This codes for CASSPGTSGTKQYF.

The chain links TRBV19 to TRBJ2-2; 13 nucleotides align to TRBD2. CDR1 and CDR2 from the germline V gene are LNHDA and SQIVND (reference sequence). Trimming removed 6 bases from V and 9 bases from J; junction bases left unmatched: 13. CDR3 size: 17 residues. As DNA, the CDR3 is TGTGCCAGTAGGGGGGGTCTCACTAGCGGGAGGGCCCGGGAGCTGTTTTTT. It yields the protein CASRGGLTSGRARELFF. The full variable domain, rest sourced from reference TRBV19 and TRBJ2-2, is DGGITQSPKYLFRKEGQNVTLSCEQNLNHDAMYWYRQDPGQGLRLIYYSQIVNDFQKGDIAEGYSVSREKKESFPLTVTSAQKNPTAFYLCASRGGLTSGRARELFFGEGSRLTVL.

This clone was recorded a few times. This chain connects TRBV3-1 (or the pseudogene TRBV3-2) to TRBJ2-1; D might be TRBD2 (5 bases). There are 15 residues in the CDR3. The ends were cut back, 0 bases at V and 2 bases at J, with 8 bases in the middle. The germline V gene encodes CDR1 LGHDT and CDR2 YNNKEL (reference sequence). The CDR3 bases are TGTGCCAGCAGCCAAGAGAGCGGAACCTACAATGAGCAGTTCTTC. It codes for CASSQESGTYNEQFF.

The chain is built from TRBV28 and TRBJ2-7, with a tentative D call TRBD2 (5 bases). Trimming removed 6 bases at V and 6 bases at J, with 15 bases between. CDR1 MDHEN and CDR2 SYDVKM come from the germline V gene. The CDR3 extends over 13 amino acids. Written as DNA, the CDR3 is TGTGCCAGCAGACGACGGGAAGGGCCCGAGCAGTACTTC. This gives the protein CASRRREGPEQYF.